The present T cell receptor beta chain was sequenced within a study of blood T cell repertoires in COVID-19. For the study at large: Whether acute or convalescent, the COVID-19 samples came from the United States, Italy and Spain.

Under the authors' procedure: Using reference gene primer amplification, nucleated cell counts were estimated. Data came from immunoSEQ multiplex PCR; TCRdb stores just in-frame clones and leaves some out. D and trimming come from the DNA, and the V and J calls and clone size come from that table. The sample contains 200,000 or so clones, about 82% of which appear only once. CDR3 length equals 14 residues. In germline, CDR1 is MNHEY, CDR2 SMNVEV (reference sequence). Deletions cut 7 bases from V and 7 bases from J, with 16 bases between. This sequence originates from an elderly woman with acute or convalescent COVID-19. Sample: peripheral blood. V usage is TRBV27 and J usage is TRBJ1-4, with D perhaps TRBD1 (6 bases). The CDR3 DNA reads TGTGCCAGCACCGGGGGGGCGCTTGGTGAAAAACTGTTTTTT. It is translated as CASTGGALGEKLFF.